This record covers a single T cell receptor beta chain. What antigen it recognizes has not been identified. One base away there is no much larger clone; base qualities are not given. A distance of 8 bases separates the germline ends of V and J, which lose 5 bases and 1 base respectively. Its CDR3 holds 13 amino acids, cysteine through phenylalanine. Only CDR3 DNA remains: 39 bases, in frame from the first base. Taken from the germline V gene (reference sequence), the CDR1 and CDR2 loops are LNHDA and SQIVND. This entry is derived from a study of blood T cell repertoires in COVID-19 (dated by TCRdb to about 2020). General notes on the study: Collaborator samples came from the United States, Italy and Spain and covered acute and convalescent phases of COVID-19. The prospective study material was composed of cDNA or gDNA derived from T cells, B-cell-depleted T cells, or PBMCs. Where available, HLA class I and class II types were obtained from metadata supplied by the sample provider rather than from assay-based typing. Samples came from the ongoing ImmuneRACE study (first 160 participants) plus 1,254 subjects from 6 global collaborators. Deeply sampled blood TCRbeta repertoires from subjects exposed to, actively infected with, or recovered from COVID-19 were included in the dataset. The repertoires were released in a freely available public database meant as a resource for research on the immune response to SARS-CoV-2. Sample metadata almost always included a de-identified subject ID, COVID-19 status, age in years and sex. What the work shows at the level of the full study, not this receptor alone: The amount of clinical and demographic metadata varied by source and participant and was provided uncurated.

Collaborating institutions collected whole blood in K2EDTA tubes following their own protocols. For TCRbeta analysis, collaborators shipped samples as frozen whole blood, isolated PBMCs, or DNA extracted from either of those sample types. The immunoSEQ Assay, a bias-controlled multiplex PCR, was used to amplify TCRbeta CDR3 regions from genomic DNA. The published analysis was carried out like this. Within the assay, amplification of reference gene primers was used to estimate how many nucleated cells each sample contained. Sequence reads were collapsed and filtered to measure the absolute abundance of every unique TCRbeta CDR3 rearrangement. For each sample, productive Simpson clonality was calculated as the square root of Simpson's diversity index over productive rearrangements. Held by TCRdb, this immuneACCESS table contains in-frame sequences only and omits some clones. Under half of the omission traces to an unresolved V gene where checked; the cause of the rest is unknown. V and J calls and clone size are copied from that table; D and trimming were computed from the DNA. In all, the sample holds some 330,000 clones, and around nine tenths of those were seen once. The top ten clones comprise about 3.9% of the sample.

In this chain, TRBV19 is recombined with TRBJ1-1; no confident D gene assignment can be made. The TCR sequence derives from a woman in her 50s with active or convalescent COVID-19. The sample comprised peripheral blood. The nucleotide sequence is TGTGCCAGTAGTGCAGGATCGAACACTGAAGCTTTCTTT. Translated, this is CASSAGSNTEAFF.